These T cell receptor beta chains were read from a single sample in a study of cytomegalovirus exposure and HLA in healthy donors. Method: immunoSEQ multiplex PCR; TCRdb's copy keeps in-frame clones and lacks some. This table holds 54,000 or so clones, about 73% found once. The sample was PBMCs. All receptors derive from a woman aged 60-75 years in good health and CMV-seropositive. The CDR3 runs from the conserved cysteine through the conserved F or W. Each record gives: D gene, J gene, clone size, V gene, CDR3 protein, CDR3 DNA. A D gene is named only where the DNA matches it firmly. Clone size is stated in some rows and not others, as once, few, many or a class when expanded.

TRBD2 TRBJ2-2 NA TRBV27 CASRASGGNTGELFF TGTGCCAGCAGAGCTAGCGGGGGGAACACCGGGGAGCTGTTTTTT
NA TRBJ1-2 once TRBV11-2 CASSLAPGMETF TGTGCCAGCAGCTTAGCCCCAGGGATGGAGACCTTC
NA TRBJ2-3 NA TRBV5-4 CASSLQGLGTDTQYF TGTGCCAGCAGCCTACAGGGTCTCGGCACAGATACGCAGTATTTT
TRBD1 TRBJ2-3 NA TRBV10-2 CASSLGGGATDTQYF TGCGCCAGCAGCCTAGGGGGCGGTGCTACAGATACGCAGTATTTT
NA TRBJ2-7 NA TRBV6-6 CASSYGGLGSYEQYF TGTGCCAGCAGTTACGGTGGCCTAGGGAGCTACGAGCAGTACTTC
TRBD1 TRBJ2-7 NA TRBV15 CATSVTGTGSGEQYF TGTGCCACCAGCGTAACAGGGACAGGGTCAGGCGAGCAGTACTTC
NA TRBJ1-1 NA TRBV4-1 CASSHLQTRTANTEAFF TGCGCCAGCAGCCATCTCCAAACCCGGACTGCGAACACTGAAGCTTTCTTT
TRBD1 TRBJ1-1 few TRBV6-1 CASSPEGAVYTEAFF TGTGCCAGCAGCCCCGAGGGGGCTGTTTACACTGAAGCTTTCTTT
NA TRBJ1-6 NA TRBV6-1 CASSGSQGGSPLHF TGTGCCAGCAGTGGGAGCCAGGGAGGGTCACCCCTCCACTTT
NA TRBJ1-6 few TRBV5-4 CASSLKGPVFPSPLHF TGTGCCAGCAGCTTGAAGGGGCCGGTTTTTCCTTCACCCCTCCACTTT
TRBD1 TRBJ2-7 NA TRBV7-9 CASSSGQKPPYEQYF TGTGCCAGCAGCTCGGGACAGAAGCCGCCCTACGAGCAGTACTTC
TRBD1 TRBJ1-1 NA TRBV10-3 CAISQGANTEAFF TGTGCCATCAGCCAGGGGGCAAACACTGAAGCTTTCTTT
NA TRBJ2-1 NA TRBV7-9 CASSFPLRGTDNEQFF TGTGCCAGCAGCTTTCCCCTAAGGGGGACGGACAATGAGCAGTTCTTC
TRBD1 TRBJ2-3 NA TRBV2 CASSQQGSSTDTQYF TGTGCCAGCAGTCAACAGGGGTCTAGCACAGATACGCAGTATTTT
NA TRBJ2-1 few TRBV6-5 CASSSWTVGNEQFF TGTGCCAGCAGTTCCTGGACTGTGGGCAATGAGCAGTTCTTC
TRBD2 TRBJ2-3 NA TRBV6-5 CASRLSGGTTDTQYF TGTGCCAGCAGACTTAGCGGGGGGACCACAGATACGCAGTATTTT
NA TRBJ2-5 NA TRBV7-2 CASSLGGSSKTQYF TGTGCCAGCAGCTTAGGAGGCAGCTCGAAGACCCAGTACTTC
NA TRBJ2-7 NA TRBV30 CAWSLRDSVEQYF TGTGCCTGGAGTTTAAGGGACTCTGTCGAGCAGTACTTC
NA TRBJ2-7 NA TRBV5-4 CASSFFNSYEQYF TGTGCCAGCAGCTTTTTTAACTCCTACGAGCAGTACTTC
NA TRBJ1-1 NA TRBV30 CAWSTATRGYYTEAFF TGTGCCTGGAGTACTGCCACGCGAGGATATTACACTGAAGCTTTCTTT
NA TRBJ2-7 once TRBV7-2 CASSLGQGREQYF TGTGCCAGCAGCTTAGGGCAGGGTCGCGAGCAGTACTTC
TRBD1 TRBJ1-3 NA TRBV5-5 CASSLRQGAAGNTIYF TGTGCCAGCAGTTTACGACAGGGCGCAGCTGGAAACACCATATATTTT
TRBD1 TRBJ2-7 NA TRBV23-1 CASSRGGVSSYEQYF TGCGCCAGCAGTCGAGGGGGCGTTAGCTCCTACGAGCAGTACTTC
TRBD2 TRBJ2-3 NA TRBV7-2 CASSFSSGGGDTQYF TGTGCCAGCAGCTTCTCTAGCGGGGGTGGAGATACGCAGTATTTT
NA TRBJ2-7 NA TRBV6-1 CASSVGAGPNYEQYF TGTGCCAGCAGCGTAGGCGCGGGGCCCAACTACGAGCAGTACTTC
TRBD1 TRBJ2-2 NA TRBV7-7 CASTLNSGTGDTGELFF TGTGCTAGCACTTTAAACTCCGGGACAGGGGACACCGGGGAGCTGTTTTTT
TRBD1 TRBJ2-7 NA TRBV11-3 CASSSSGGSYEQYF TGTGCCAGCAGCTCGTCAGGGGGCTCCTACGAGCAGTACTTC
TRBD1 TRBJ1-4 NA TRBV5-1 CASSSEGGTVNEKLFF TGCGCCAGCAGCTCTGAGGGCGGGACAGTTAATGAAAAACTGTTTTTT
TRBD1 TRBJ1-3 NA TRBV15 CATSRDPPGGGGDTIYF TGTGCCACCAGCAGAGATCCCCCAGGGGGCGGCGGAGACACCATATATTTT
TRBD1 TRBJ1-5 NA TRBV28 CASSPGLLPGQGNWGQPQHF TGTGCCAGCAGCCCTGGACTGCTTCCGGGACAGGGGAACTGGGGCCAGCCCCAGCATTTT
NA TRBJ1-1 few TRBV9 CASSAGILGAGATEAFF TGTGCCAGCAGCGCAGGCATCCTAGGGGCGGGGGCGACTGAAGCTTTCTTT
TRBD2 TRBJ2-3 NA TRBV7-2 CASIASGPGTDTQYF TGTGCCAGCATCGCTAGCGGTCCTGGCACAGATACGCAGTATTTT
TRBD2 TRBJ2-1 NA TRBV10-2 CASSQAGGLNEQFF TGCGCCAGCAGTCAAGCGGGGGGGCTCAATGAGCAGTTCTTC
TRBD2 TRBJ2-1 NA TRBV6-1 CASRRGLAGDNEQFF TGTGCCAGCAGAAGGGGGCTAGCGGGGGACAATGAGCAGTTCTTC
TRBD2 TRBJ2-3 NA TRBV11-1 CASSSSSGGADTQYF TGTGCCAGCAGCTCTTCTAGCGGGGGGGCTGATACGCAGTATTTT
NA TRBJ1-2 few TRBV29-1 CSVRRPDRFSNGYTF TGCAGCGTCCGACGACCTGACAGGTTTTCTAATGGCTACACCTTC
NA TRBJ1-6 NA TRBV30 CAWSPSGASYNSPLHF TGTGCCTGGAGTCCTTCAGGCGCATCCTATAATTCACCCCTCCACTTT
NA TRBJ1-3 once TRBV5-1 CASSLGGENTIYF TGCGCCAGCAGCTTGGGGGGAGAAAACACCATATATTTT
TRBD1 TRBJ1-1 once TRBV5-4 CASSYGDRNTEAFF TGTGCCAGCAGCTACGGGGACAGAAACACTGAAGCTTTCTTT
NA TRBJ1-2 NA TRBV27 CASSSKDSRGYTF TGTGCCAGCAGTTCCAAGGACAGTCGGGGCTACACCTTC
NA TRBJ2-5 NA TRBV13 CASSFGGQQETQYF TGTGCCAGCAGCTTTGGCGGACAACAAGAGACCCAGTACTTC
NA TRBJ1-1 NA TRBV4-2 CASTPGDLNTEAFF TGTGCCAGCACCCCTGGGGACTTGAACACTGAAGCTTTCTTT
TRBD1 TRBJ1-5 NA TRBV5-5 CASSPGQGYSNQPQHF TGTGCCAGCAGCCCAGGACAGGGGTATAGCAATCAGCCCCAGCATTTT
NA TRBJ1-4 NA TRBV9 CASSVGGKPGEKLFF TGTGCCAGCAGCGTAGGAGGCAAACCGGGTGAAAAACTGTTTTTT
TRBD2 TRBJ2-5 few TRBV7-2 CASSLAVSVAGGGETQYF TGTGCCAGCAGCTTAGCGGTATCGGTAGCGGGGGGCGGGGAGACCCAGTACTTC
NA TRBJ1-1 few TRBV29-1 CSVEETGSFF TGCAGCGTTGAGGAGACAGGCTCCTTCTTT
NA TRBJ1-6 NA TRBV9 CASSDLPGSSYNSPLHF TGTGCCAGCAGCGACCTCCCGGGTAGCTCCTATAATTCACCCCTCCACTTT
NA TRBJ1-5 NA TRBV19 CASSIPGMANQPQHF TGTGCCAGTAGTATACCCGGGATGGCGAATCAGCCCCAGCATTTT
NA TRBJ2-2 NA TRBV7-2 CASSPRGTGELFF TGTGCCAGCAGCCCTCGAGGAACCGGGGAGCTGTTTTTT
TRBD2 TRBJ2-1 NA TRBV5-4 CASSLGLAAYNEQFF TGTGCCAGCAGCTTGGGACTAGCGGCCTACAATGAGCAGTTCTTC
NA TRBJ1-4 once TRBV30 CAWATGPYEKLFF TGTGCCTGGGCAACAGGGCCCTATGAAAAACTGTTTTTT
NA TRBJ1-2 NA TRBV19 CASSISGSYGYTF TGTGCCAGTAGTATTTCCGGTTCCTATGGCTACACCTTC
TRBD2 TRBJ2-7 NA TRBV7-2 CASSLVRAGGPEQYF TGTGCCAGCAGCTTAGTGCGAGCGGGGGGCCCCGAGCAGTACTTC
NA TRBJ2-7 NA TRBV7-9 CSSSLSGTYEQYF TGTTCCAGCAGCCTATCCGGTACCTACGAGCAGTACTTC
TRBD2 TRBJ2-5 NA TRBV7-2 CASSFVRGGLETQYF TGTGCCAGCAGCTTTGTCCGGGGGGGCCTGGAGACCCAGTACTTC
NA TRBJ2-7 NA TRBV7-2 CASSPGRTYEQYF TGTGCCAGCAGCCCTGGGCGAACCTACGAGCAGTACTTC
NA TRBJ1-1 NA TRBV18 CASSPGQSGTEAFF TGTGCCAGCTCACCCGGACAGTCCGGGACTGAAGCTTTCTTT